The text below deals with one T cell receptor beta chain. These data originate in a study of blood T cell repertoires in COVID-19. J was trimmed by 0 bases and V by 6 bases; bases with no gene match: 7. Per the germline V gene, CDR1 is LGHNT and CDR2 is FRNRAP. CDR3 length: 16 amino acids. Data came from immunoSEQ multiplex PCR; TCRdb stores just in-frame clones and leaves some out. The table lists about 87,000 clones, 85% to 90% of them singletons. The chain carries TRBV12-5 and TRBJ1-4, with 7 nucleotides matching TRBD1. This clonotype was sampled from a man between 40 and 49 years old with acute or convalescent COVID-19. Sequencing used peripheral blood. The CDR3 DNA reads TGTGCTAGTGGCAGAGAAACAGGGGCAACTAATGAAAAACTGTTTTTT. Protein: CASGRETGATNEKLFF.